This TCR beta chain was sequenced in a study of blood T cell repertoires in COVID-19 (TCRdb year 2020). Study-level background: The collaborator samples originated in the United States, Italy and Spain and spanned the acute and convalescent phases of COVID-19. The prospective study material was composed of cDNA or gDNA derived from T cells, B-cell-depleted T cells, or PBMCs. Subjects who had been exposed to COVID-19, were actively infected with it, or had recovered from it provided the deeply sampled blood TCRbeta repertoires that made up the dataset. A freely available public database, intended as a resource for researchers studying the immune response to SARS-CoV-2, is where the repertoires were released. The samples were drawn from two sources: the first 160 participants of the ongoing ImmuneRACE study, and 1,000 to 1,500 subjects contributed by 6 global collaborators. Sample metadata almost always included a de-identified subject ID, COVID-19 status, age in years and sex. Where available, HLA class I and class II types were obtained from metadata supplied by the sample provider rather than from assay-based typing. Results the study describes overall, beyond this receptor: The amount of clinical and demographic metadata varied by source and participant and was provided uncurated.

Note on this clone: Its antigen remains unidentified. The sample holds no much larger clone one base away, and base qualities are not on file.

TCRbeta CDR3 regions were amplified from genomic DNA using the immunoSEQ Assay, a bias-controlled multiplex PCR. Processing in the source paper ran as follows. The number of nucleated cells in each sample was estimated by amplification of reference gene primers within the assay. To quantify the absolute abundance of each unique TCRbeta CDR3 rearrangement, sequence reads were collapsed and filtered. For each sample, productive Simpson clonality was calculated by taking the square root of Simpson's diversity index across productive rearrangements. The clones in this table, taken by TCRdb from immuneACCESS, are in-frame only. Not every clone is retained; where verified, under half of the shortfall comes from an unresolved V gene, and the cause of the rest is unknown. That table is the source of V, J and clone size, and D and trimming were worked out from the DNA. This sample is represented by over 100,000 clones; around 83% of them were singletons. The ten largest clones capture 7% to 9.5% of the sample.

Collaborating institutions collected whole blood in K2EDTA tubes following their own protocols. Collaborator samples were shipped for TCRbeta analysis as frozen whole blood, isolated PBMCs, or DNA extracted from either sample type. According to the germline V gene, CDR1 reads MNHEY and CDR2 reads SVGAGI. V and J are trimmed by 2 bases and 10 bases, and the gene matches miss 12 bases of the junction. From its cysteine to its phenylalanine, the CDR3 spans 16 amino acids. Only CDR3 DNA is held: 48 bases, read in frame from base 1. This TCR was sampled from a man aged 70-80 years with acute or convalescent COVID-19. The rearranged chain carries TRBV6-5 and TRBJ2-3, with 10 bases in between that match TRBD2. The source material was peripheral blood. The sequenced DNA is TGTGCCAGCAGTTACGGGTTACCTAGCGGGGGCCAAGCGCAGTATTTT. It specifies CASSYGLPSGGQAQYF.